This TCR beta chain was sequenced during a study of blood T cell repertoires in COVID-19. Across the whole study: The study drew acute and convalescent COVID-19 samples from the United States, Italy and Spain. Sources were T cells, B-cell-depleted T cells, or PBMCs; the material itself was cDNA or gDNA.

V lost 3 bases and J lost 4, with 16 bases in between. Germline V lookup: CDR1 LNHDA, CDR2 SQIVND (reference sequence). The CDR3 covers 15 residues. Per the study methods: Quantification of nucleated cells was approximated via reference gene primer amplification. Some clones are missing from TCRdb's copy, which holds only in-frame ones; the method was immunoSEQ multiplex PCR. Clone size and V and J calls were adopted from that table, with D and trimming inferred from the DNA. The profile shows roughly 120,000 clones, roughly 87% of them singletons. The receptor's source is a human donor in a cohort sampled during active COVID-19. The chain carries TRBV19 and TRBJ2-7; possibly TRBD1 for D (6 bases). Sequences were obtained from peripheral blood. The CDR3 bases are TGTGCCAGTAGTATCGGAGCGACAGGCGTATACGAGCAGTACTTC. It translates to CASSIGATGVYEQYF.